A single T cell receptor (beta chain) is shown here with its context. Generated by immunoSEQ multiplex PCR, the TCRdb table keeps only in-frame clones and is missing some. Seen here are 50,000 to 75,000 clones, around 92% observed once, and the top ten hold over 1%. The entry originates in a study of T cell changes during pregnancy in multiple sclerosis. The CDR3 length is 16 residues. The J segment lost 4 bases and the V segment lost 0 bases, leaving 8 bases of the junction unmatched. The germline V gene encodes CDR1 SGDLS and CDR2 YYNGEE. The source of this sequence is a female donor in good health, enrolled as a control in a pregnancy study. The chain is built from TRBV9 and TRBJ1-2, with 8 bases fitting TRBD1. The sample here was peripheral blood, taken after pregnancy. CDR3 DNA: TGTGCCAGCAGCGTAGGAGACAGGGGCGAGATCTATGGCTACACCTTC. Translating gives CASSVGDRGEIYGYTF. The whole variable domain, filled in from reference TRBV9 and TRBJ1-2, reads DSGVTQTPKHLITATGQRVTLRCSPRSGDLSVYWYQQSLDQGLQFLIQYYNGEERAKGNILERFSAQQFPDLHSELNLSSLELGDSALYFCASSVGDRGEIYGYTFGSGTRLTVV.